This passage covers 18 T cell receptor beta chains from one sample sequenced in a study of OX40 agonist ivuxolimab in advanced cancers. The assay was immunoSEQ multiplex PCR, and TCRdb's table has in-frame clones only and misses some. The sample carries under 65,000 clones, around 83% recorded once. This material consisted of CD4+ or CD8+ T cells sorted from blood, taken in a trial of the OX40 agonist ivuxolimab. These receptors were obtained from an adult with an advanced solid tumor such as melanoma, head and neck, liver or kidney cancer.

This sequence joins TRBV19 and TRBJ1-6; D is undetermined. CDR1 is LNHDA and CDR2 is SQIVND in the germline V gene (reference sequence). The V end was cut by 4 bases, the J end by 0 bases, with 7 bases between. The length of the CDR3 is 15 residues. Here the CDR3 reads CASSTPGSYNSPLHF. CDR3 nucleotides: TGTGCCAGTAGTACTCCCGGCTCCTATAATTCACCCCTCCACTTT.

The V gene is TRBV2, the J gene TRBJ1-2; no clear D. CDR1 and CDR2 from the germline V gene are SNHLY and FYNNEI. The CDR3 has 14 residues. V was clipped by 7 bases and J by 0 bases, with 12 bases between them. The CDR3 reads CASTPPGTNYGYTF. The CDR3 DNA reads TGTGCCAGCACCCCCCCGGGTACTAACTATGGCTACACCTTC.

This clone occurred a few times. This chain joins TRBV2 and TRBJ1-3, with 8 bases identical to TRBD1. V lost 7 bases to trimming and J lost 2 bases; unmatched junction nucleotides: 4. CDR1 and CDR2 (germline): SNHLY, FYNNEI. There are 14 residues in the CDR3. The CDR3 loop reads CASMDRAAGNTIYF. The CDR3 DNA follows: TGTGCCAGCATGGACAGGGCGGCTGGAAACACCATATATTTT.

This clone was detected only once. This chain uses TRBV11-2 with TRBJ2-1, with 13 positions matching TRBD2. Germline-derived CDR1 and CDR2 are SGHAT and FQNNGV. V dropped 5 bases and J dropped 3; count of bases not matched to a gene: 4. The CDR3 loop spans 16 amino acids. This CDR3 is CASSRTSGSGYNEQFF. CDR3 DNA: TGTGCCAGCAGCCGGACTAGCGGGAGTGGCTACAATGAGCAGTTCTTC.

The chain has TRBV7-2 and TRBJ2-1; 7 nucleotides line up with TRBD1. Germline V lookup: CDR1 SGHTA, CDR2 FQGNSA. The CDR3 runs to 13 residues. Trimming cost V 4 bases and J 10 bases; bases outside gene matches: 7. The DNA for the CDR3 is TGTGCCAGCAGCTCTTCTGGACAGGCCGAGCAGTTCTTC. Its protein product is CASSSSGQAEQFF. The full variable domain, with the rest looked up from reference TRBV7-2 and TRBJ2-1, is GAGVSQSPSNKVTEKGKDVELRCDPISGHTALYWYRQSLGQGLEFLIYFQGNSAPDKSGLPSDRFSAERTGGSVSTLTIQRTQQEDSAVYLCASSSSGQAEQFFGPGTRLTVL.

The V gene is TRBV7-9, the J gene TRBJ2-1; a weak D match, TRBD2 (5 bases). The CDR3 runs 17 residues. V was trimmed by 4 bases and J by 0 bases, leaving 16 bases between them. Germline values: CDR1 SEHNR, CDR2 FQNEAQ (reference sequence). The CDR3 nucleotides are TGTGCCAGCAGCTCGGGGTGGGTGGAGACCTCCTACAATGAGCAGTTCTTC. Residues: CASSSGWVETSYNEQFF.

The chain carries TRBV27 and TRBJ2-7; TRBD1 matches at 7 bases. The germline V gene encodes CDR1 MNHEY and CDR2 SMNVEV (reference sequence). V lost 6 bases, J lost 1 base, and 9 bases stayed unmatched. The CDR3 is 15 amino acids. DNA for the CDR3: TGTGCCAGCAGCCGTCGACAGGGCGAATCCTACGAGCAGTACTTC. It yields the protein CASSRRQGESYEQYF.

The rearrangement links TRBV6-1 to TRBJ2-3; D not certain. The length of the CDR3 is 12 residues. Germline V CDR1 and CDR2: MNHNS, SASEGT. The ends were cut back, 5 bases at V and 6 bases at J, with 9 bases in the middle. The CDR3 loop reads CASSRTGDTQYF. The CDR3 nucleotides read TGTGCCAGCAGTCGCACTGGGGATACGCAGTATTTT.

The chain combines TRBV10-3 with TRBJ1-2, with no clear D. Trimming removed 0 bases at V and 1 base at J, with 9 bases between. This CDR3 is built from 15 residues. CDR1 and CDR2 (germline): ENHRY, SYGVKD. The CDR3 region is CAISESPGSNYGYTF. The CDR3 DNA reads TGTGCCATCAGTGAGTCCCCAGGTAGTAACTATGGCTACACCTTC.

The V gene is TRBV5-4, the J gene TRBJ1-1; 9 nucleotides line up with TRBD1. The germline V gene has CDR1 SGHNT and CDR2 YYREEE (reference sequence). Germline trimming cut 1 base from V and 9 bases from J; bases unmatched to any gene: 13. This CDR3 region has 16 residues. The CDR3 here is CASSLSLRQGERKAFF. CDR3 nucleotide sequence: TGTGCCAGCAGCTTGTCTTTGCGACAGGGGGAGAGGAAAGCTTTCTTT.

The chain has TRBV2 and TRBJ2-2; 8 nucleotides agree with TRBD1. This CDR3 contains 16 residues. Germline-derived CDR1 and CDR2 are SNHLY and FYNNEI. V shed 4 bases and J 7 bases; nucleotides not matched to a gene: 11. CDR3 sequence: CASSGGAGGAIGELFF. The CDR3 nucleotides are TGTGCCAGCAGTGGGGGTGCAGGGGGCGCGATCGGGGAGCTGTTTTTT.

This clone was seen a handful of times. V gene TRBV5-1 combines with J gene TRBJ2-7; the D gene is possibly TRBD2 (5 bases). The CDR3 totals 13 residues. Germline assignment: CDR1 SGHRS and CDR2 YFSETQ. V was clipped by 5 bases and J by 3 bases, with 12 bases between them. CDR3 loop: CASSVAGDYEQYF. CDR3 nucleotides: TGCGCCAGCAGTGTCGCCGGGGACTACGAGCAGTACTTC.

The chain links TRBV28 to TRBJ1-2, with 7 bases identical to TRBD1. Germline lookup yields CDR1 MDHEN and CDR2 SYDVKM. CDR3 size: 15 residues. With 6 bases clipped from V and 3 bases from J, the junction kept 10 bases outside the gene matches. CDR3 sequence reads: CASSLPGGGHYGYTF. The CDR3 DNA sequence: TGTGCCAGCAGCCTCCCCGGAGGGGGCCACTATGGCTACACCTTC.

The rearrangement links TRBV5-4 to TRBJ2-7; 14 bases are shared with TRBD2. This CDR3 contains 16 residues. Trimming cost V 4 bases and J 5 bases; bases outside gene matches: 8. Germline V gene lookup returns CDR1 SGHNT and CDR2 YYREEE (reference sequence). CDR3 amino acids: CASSPGTSGSGDEQYF. The CDR3 DNA sequence: TGTGCCAGCAGCCCAGGGACTAGCGGGAGCGGCGACGAGCAGTACTTC.

The V gene is TRBV2, the J gene TRBJ2-5; a weak D match, TRBD2 (6 bases). Per the germline V gene, CDR1 is SNHLY and CDR2 is FYNNEI. The CDR3 is 13 amino acids. The V end lost 10 bases, the J end lost 1 base, and 13 bases lay between the germline ends. CDR3 in DNA: TGTGCCACCCGATTGACTAGCCAAGAGACCCAGTACTTC. It translates to CATRLTSQETQYF.

The chain carries TRBV6-1 and TRBJ1-1; D uncertain. The CDR3 runs 15 residues. Germline V gene lookup returns CDR1 MNHNS and CDR2 SASEGT. Trimming took 1 base from V and 5 from J, leaving 14 bases between them. The CDR3 reads CASSEGLRVGTEAFF. DNA for the CDR3: TGTGCCAGCAGTGAAGGGCTGAGGGTCGGGACTGAAGCTTTCTTT.

This clone has only one observation. As DNA, the CDR3 is TGTGCCTGGAATAGCGGAGCGAACACCGGGGAGCTGTTTTTT. The encoded protein is CAWNSGANTGELFF. The J gene is TRBJ2-2, the V gene TRBV30, with D perhaps matching TRBD2 (6 bases). CDR1 and CDR2 from the germline V gene are GTSNPN and SVGIG (reference sequence). V dropped 4 bases and J dropped 0 bases, with 9 bases sitting between them. This CDR3 has 14 amino acids.

The rearrangement uses TRBV9 and TRBJ1-4; TRBD1 is a possible D gene (5 bases). Germline CDR1 is SGDLS and CDR2 is YYNGEE. The V and J ends lost 4 bases and 8 bases respectively, with 15 bases between them. CDR3 length: 14 amino acids. The CDR3 protein is CASSSGTGGEKLFF. The CDR3 nucleotides read TGTGCCAGCAGCTCCGGGACCGGAGGGGAAAAACTGTTTTTT.